This passage covers 3 T cell receptor beta chains from one sample sequenced in a study of blood T cell repertoires in COVID-19 (dated by TCRdb to the early 2020s). Library preparation employed the immunoSEQ multiplex PCR assay. Drawn from immuneACCESS, this table holds only the in-frame rearrangements with V and J called that TCRdb kept. Clones are partly lost; checked studies trace under half to an unresolved V gene and leave the rest unexplained. The sample table contains about 250,000 clones; only one count was recorded for approximately 86% of them. The ten largest clones add up to about 0.9% of the sample. The sample comprised peripheral blood. Every receptor here comes from a human donor with COVID-19, enrolled during active disease. The donor label of this sample is uncertain.

This chain connects TRBV4-1 to TRBJ1-3, with unresolved D. The germline V gene encodes CDR1 MGHRA and CDR2 YSYEKL. With 2 bases removed from V and 0 bases from J, the gap between germline ends came to 11 bases. CDR3 size: 16 residues. CDR3 sequence (DNA): TGCGCCAGCAGCCAAAGAGGGTTAATCTCTGGAAACACCATATATTTT. Protein: CASSQRGLISGNTIYF.

The chain is built from TRBV18 and TRBJ1-5, with D possibly matching TRBD1 (5 bases). V lost 5 bases, J lost 10 bases, and 12 bases lay in between. CDR3 length: 12 residues. Germline CDR1 KGHSH, CDR2 LQKENI. CDR3 coding DNA: TGTGCCAGCTCATACACGGGGGGTCCCCAGCATTTT. Its protein product is CASSYTGGPQHF.

The gene calls are TRBV10-3 and TRBJ2-2; maybe TRBD1 (7 bases). There are 17 residues in the CDR3. The germline V and J ends were trimmed by 5 bases and 0 bases, with 16 bases remaining between them. In germline, CDR1 is ENHRY, CDR2 SYGVKD. The CDR3 region is CAISTGDSAANTGELFF. The CDR3, as DNA: TGTGCCATCAGTACAGGGGACTCCGCCGCGAACACCGGGGAGCTGTTTTTT.